The sequence of this T cell receptor beta chain was determined in a study of spatial heterogeneity in lung cancer. Study-wide background: The 65 or so donors had untreated early-stage non-small cell lung cancer. Follow-up PBMC samples were sequenced when available, at a median of approximately 23 months after resection.

Trimming left V 6 bases short and J 2 bases short, with 26 bases between. The CDR3 has 19 amino acids. Germline CDR1 reads MNHEY; CDR2 reads SVGEGT. This sample's time point: blood at routine non-recurrence follow-up after resection. Tumor, nontumor lung or frozen PBMC supplied whole RNA, sequenced without sorting. This clonotype has ten or more counts. Its target is not known. Study observations and caveats: Compared with follow-up, resection was when ubiquitous expanded tumor TCRs appeared in blood more.

TCRdb re-analysed the 5' RACE reads in MiXCR, keeping a single row per CDR3 protein. The data contain around 30,000 distinct CDR3 sequences, less than 6% of them singletons. This sequence joins TRBV6-2 or TRBV6-3 and TRBJ1-3; D is possibly TRBD1 (6 bases). Here the sequenced sample was PBMCs, taken at follow-up. This TCR came from a male donor with early-stage non-small cell lung cancer. The CDR3 nucleotides read TGTGCCAGCAGACAAAGGACAAGTGGACGGACAGATCCTGGAAACACCATATATTTT. It translates to CASRQRTSGRTDPGNTIYF.